The 18 T cell receptor beta chains given below trace back to one sample, sequenced in a study of cytomegalovirus exposure and HLA in healthy donors (dated by TCRdb to about 2017). Library method: the immunoSEQ multiplex PCR assay. For the multiplex PCR, a mixture combining 60 forward primers for TCR Vbeta segments and 13 reverse primers for TCR Jbeta segments was used. TCRdb provides this immuneACCESS table in a form limited to in-frame rearrangements. Some clones are lacking; in checked studies, under half of them reflect an unresolved V gene, and why the rest are absent is not known. The data table for this sample lists roughly 200,000 clones. Clones ranked in the top ten supply roughly 1.1% of the sample. The source material was PBMCs. Receptor source: a girl aged 2 to 9 in good health and CMV-seropositive.

The chain combines TRBV28 with TRBJ2-5, with 12 positions matching TRBD2. CDR3 length: 17 amino acids. CDR1 is MDHEN, CDR2 SYDVKM, per germline. The V gene end was trimmed by 3 bases and the J gene end by 9 bases; junction bases not matched to a gene: 14. The CDR3 nucleotides read TGTGCCAGCAGTTTGGAGACTAGCGGGAGAGTATGGCAGGCCCAGTACTTC. This sequence encodes CASSLETSGRVWQAQYF.

The CDR3 loop is CASRQGYEQYF. The CDR3 DNA reads as TGTGCCAGTAGACAGGGCTACGAGCAGTACTTC. The rearrangement links TRBV19 to TRBJ2-7, with D tentatively TRBD1 (6 bases). The CDR3 has 11 amino acids. Germline V CDR1 and CDR2: LNHDA, SQIVND (reference sequence). With 6 bases removed from V and 3 bases from J, the gap between germline ends came to 6 bases.

The chain has TRBV27 and TRBJ1-5; D is undetermined. Trimming removed 1 base from V and 1 base from J, with 11 bases in between. Germline-derived CDR1 and CDR2 are MNHEY and SMNVEV (reference sequence). The CDR3 consists of 16 residues. The CDR3 protein is CASSLYSGASNQPQHF. CDR3 bases: TGTGCCAGCAGTTTATATTCAGGTGCCAGCAATCAGCCCCAGCATTTT.

The rearrangement links TRBV30 to TRBJ1-1, with D possibly TRBD1 on 6 matching bases. The CDR3 is made up of 12 amino acids. CDR1 and CDR2 (germline): GTSNPN, SVGIG (reference sequence). V gave up 7 bases and J gave up 4 bases, with 13 bases separating them. The CDR3: CALMTGGTEAFF. CDR3 nucleotide sequence: TGTGCCTTGATGACAGGAGGCACTGAAGCTTTCTTT.

The rearrangement links TRBV9 to TRBJ2-2; 11 positions match TRBD2. J was trimmed by 7 bases and V by 6 bases; bases with no gene match: 11. CDR3 length: 16 residues. Germline V CDR1 and CDR2: SGDLS, YYNGEE. The CDR3 protein is CASNGVTSGSIGELFF. DNA of the CDR3: TGTGCCAGCAATGGGGTCACTAGCGGGAGTATCGGGGAGCTGTTTTTT.

V usage is TRBV5-4 and J usage is TRBJ2-4; tentatively, D is TRBD2 (5 bases). V was clipped by 4 bases and J by 0 bases, with 11 bases between them. CDR1 and CDR2 (germline): SGHNT, YYREEE (reference sequence). The CDR3 is 15 amino acids. The CDR3 reads CASSEGLLAKNIQYF. DNA of the CDR3: TGTGCCAGCAGCGAAGGACTTTTAGCCAAAAACATTCAGTACTTC.

The chain employs TRBV10-3 and TRBJ1-1; possibly TRBD1 for D (6 bases). Germline V CDR1 and CDR2: ENHRY, SYGVKD. V shed 6 bases and J shed 8 bases, with 19 bases lying between them. This CDR3 is built from 14 residues. The CDR3 loop reads CAIRGTGGAREAFF. The CDR3, as DNA: TGTGCCATCAGGGGGACGGGGGGCGCCAGGGAAGCTTTCTTT.

This sequence joins TRBV27 and TRBJ2-7; 7 bases are a match to TRBD1. This CDR3 region has 13 residues. Germline CDR1 reads MNHEY; CDR2 reads SMNVEV (reference sequence). V shed 7 bases and J 2 bases; nucleotides not matched to a gene: 5. CDR3 protein: CASMSQGAYEQYF. In nucleotides, the CDR3 is TGTGCCAGCATGTCCCAGGGGGCCTACGAGCAGTACTTC.

The chain links TRBV27 to TRBJ2-3; the match to TRBD2 covers 9 bases. CDR1 and CDR2 from the germline V gene are MNHEY and SMNVEV (reference sequence). CDR3 length equals 15 residues. The junction had 5 bases not matched to a gene; V was cut back by 3 bases and J by 4 bases. In DNA, the CDR3 is TGTGCCAGCAGTTTTCGGCGGGAGGGTTCAGATACGCAGTATTTT. Encoded protein: CASSFRREGSDTQYF.

In the case of this clone: A read error may account for a junction end that differs from germline. The chain uses TRBV4-1 and TRBJ2-5, with TRBD2 matching 12 bases. Per germline, CDR1 MGHRA and CDR2 YSYEKL. CDR3 length: 17 amino acids. DNA for the CDR3: TGCGCCAGCAGCCGGATCCTAGCGGGAGGGCCGGGAGAGGCCCAGTACTTC. It translates to CASSRILAGGPGEAQYF.

The rearrangement uses TRBV28 and TRBJ2-7; 13 bases match TRBD2. The V gene's germline CDR1 is MDHEN and CDR2 SYDVKM. After removal of 4 bases from V and 4 bases from J, the junction contained 13 bases not matched to a gene. The length of the CDR3 is 18 residues. CDR3 DNA sequence: TGTGCCAGCAGTTCTTCTTCCTGGACTAGCGGGAGAGCTTACGAGCAGTACTTC. This sequence encodes CASSSSSWTSGRAYEQYF. Variable domain in full (rest from reference TRBV28 and TRBJ2-7): DVKVTQSSRYLVKRTGEKVFLECVQDMDHENMFWYRQDPGLGLRLIYFSYDVKMKEKGDIPEGYSVSREKKERFSLILESASTNQTSMYLCASSSSSWTSGRAYEQYFGPGTRLTVT.

The chain employs TRBV7-8 and TRBJ2-3; TRBD2 agrees at 9 bases. Losses at the gene ends were 3 bases for V and 3 bases for J; bases not matched to a gene: 13. CDR1 is SGHVS and CDR2 is FQNEAQ in the germline V gene. The CDR3 contains 18 residues. The CDR3 DNA reads as TGTGCCAGCAGCTTGGGAATTGGGGGAGCGGGAGGTACAGATACGCAGTATTTT. It yields the protein CASSLGIGGAGGTDTQYF.

The V and J genes are TRBV5-4 and TRBJ2-5; TRBD1 agrees at 8 bases. Germline V gives CDR1 SGHNT, CDR2 YYREEE (reference sequence). With V trimmed by 4 bases and J by 2 bases, 10 bases remained unmatched. The CDR3 spans 16 residues. The DNA of the CDR3 is TGTGCCAGCAGCCCTGCTGGACAGGGCACACAAGAGACCCAGTACTTC. Residues: CASSPAGQGTQETQYF.

The chain combines TRBV19 with TRBJ2-1, with 8 bases lining up with TRBD1. Trimming cost V 1 base and J 4 bases; bases outside gene matches: 9. The CDR3 length is 17 residues. Looked up from germline, CDR1 is LNHDA and CDR2 is SQIVND (reference sequence). The CDR3 bases are TGTGCCAGTAGTATAGTTACGCAGGGGGCAAGGTACAATGAGCAGTTCTTC. It translates to CASSIVTQGARYNEQFF. Variable domain in full (rest from reference TRBV19 and TRBJ2-1): DGGITQSPKYLFRKEGQNVTLSCEQNLNHDAMYWYRQDPGQGLRLIYYSQIVNDFQKGDIAEGYSVSREKKESFPLTVTSAQKNPTAFYLCASSIVTQGARYNEQFFGPGTRLTVL.

The J gene is TRBJ2-3, the V gene TRBV4-1; TRBD2 might be the D (7 bases). This CDR3 is built from 19 residues. Trimming cost V 4 bases and J 2 bases, with 25 bases left between them. The V gene's germline CDR1 is MGHRA and CDR2 YSYEKL. CDR3 protein: CASSLRGAAPGLLTDTQYF. In DNA, the CDR3 is TGCGCCAGCAGCCTCCGGGGGGCCGCTCCGGGGCTCCTCACAGATACGCAGTATTTT.

The V and J genes are TRBV28 and TRBJ1-1, with D uncertain. This CDR3 contains 17 residues. Germline V lookup: CDR1 MDHEN, CDR2 SYDVKM. The V end lost 6 bases, the J end lost 5 bases, and 25 bases lay between the germline ends. The CDR3 region is CASREELGSDLTTEAFF. CDR3 sequence (DNA): TGTGCCAGCAGAGAAGAGTTGGGGAGCGACCTAACTACTGAAGCTTTCTTT. Supplemented by reference TRBV28 and TRBJ1-1, the full variable domain reads DVKVTQSSRYLVKRTGEKVFLECVQDMDHENMFWYRQDPGLGLRLIYFSYDVKMKEKGDIPEGYSVSREKKERFSLILESASTNQTSMYLCASREELGSDLTTEAFFGQGTRLTVV.

The rearrangement links TRBV6-5 to TRBJ1-2, with D uncertain. This CDR3 has 12 amino acids. Trimming shortened V by 10 bases and J by 0 bases, and 9 bases separated the two germline ends. Germline assignment: CDR1 MNHEY and CDR2 SVGAGI. This CDR3 reads CAIRSANYGYTF. Here the CDR3 DNA reads TGTGCCATCCGGTCGGCTAACTATGGCTACACCTTC.

The chain links TRBV29-1 to TRBJ1-1; unclear D gene. This CDR3 has 11 amino acids. V was shortened by 6 bases and J by 10 bases, with 15 bases between the two germline ends. CDR1 is SQVTM and CDR2 is ANQGSEA in the germline V gene. DNA for the CDR3: TGCAGCGTCGTGTTCAGAAATCGAGCTTTCTTT. It yields the protein CSVVFRNRAFF.